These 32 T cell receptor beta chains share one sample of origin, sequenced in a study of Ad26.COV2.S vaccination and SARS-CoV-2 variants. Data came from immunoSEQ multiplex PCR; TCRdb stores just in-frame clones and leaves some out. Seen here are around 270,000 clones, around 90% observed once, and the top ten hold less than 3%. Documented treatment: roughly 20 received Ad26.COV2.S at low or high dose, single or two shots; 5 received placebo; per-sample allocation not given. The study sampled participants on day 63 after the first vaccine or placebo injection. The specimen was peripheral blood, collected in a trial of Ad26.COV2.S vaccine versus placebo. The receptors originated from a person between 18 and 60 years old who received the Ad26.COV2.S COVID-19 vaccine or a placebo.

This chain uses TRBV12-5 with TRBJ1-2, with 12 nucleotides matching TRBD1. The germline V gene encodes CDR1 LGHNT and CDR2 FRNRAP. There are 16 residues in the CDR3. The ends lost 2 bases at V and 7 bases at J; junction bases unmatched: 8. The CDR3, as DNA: TGTGCTAGTGGTTTGCTAGCGGGACAGGGGGCAGGTGGCTACACCTTC. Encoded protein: CASGLLAGQGAGGYTF.

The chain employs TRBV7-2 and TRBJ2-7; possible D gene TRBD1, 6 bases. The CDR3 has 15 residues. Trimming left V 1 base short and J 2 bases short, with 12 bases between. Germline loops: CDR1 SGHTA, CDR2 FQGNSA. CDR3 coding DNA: TGTGCCAGCAGCTTAGAGGCAGGGGCCACCTACGAGCAGTACGTC. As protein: CASSLEAGATYEQYV.

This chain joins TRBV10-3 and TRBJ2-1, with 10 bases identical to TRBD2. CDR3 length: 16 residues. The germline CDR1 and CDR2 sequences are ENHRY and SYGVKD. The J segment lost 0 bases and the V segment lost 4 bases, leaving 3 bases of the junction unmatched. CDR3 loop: CAISGRTSGSYNEQFF. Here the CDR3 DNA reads TGTGCCATCAGTGGACGGACTAGCGGCTCCTACAATGAGCAGTTCTTC.

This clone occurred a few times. Here the CDR3 DNA reads TGTGCCATCAGTGATCCGGGGCGAAAGACCCAGTACTTC. It yields the protein CAISDPGRKTQYF. The chain recombines TRBV10-3 with TRBJ2-5; TRBD1 or TRBD2 may be the D gene (5 bases each). V lost 3 bases and J lost 6, with 11 bases in between. This CDR3 is built from 13 residues. Germline CDR1 reads ENHRY; CDR2 reads SYGVKD.

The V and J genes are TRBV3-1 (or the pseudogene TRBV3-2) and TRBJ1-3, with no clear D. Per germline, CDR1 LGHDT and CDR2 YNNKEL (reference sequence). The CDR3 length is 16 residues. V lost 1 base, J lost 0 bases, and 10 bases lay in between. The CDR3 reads CASSQVGPYSGNTIYF. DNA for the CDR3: TGTGCCAGCAGCCAAGTGGGTCCCTACTCTGGAAACACCATATATTTT.

The chain's CDR3 is CASRPGTGVYGYTF. The CDR3 DNA reads TGTGCCAGCAGGCCCGGGACAGGGGTGTATGGCTACACCTTC. The V call is TRBV2, the J call TRBJ1-2, with 10 bases matching TRBD1. Trimming took 6 bases from V and 5 from J; bases not matched to a gene: 6. CDR1 SNHLY and CDR2 FYNNEI come from the germline V gene. This CDR3 is 14 amino acids long. The full variable domain, rest sourced from reference TRBV2 and TRBJ1-2, is EPEVTQTPSHQVTQMGQEVILRCVPISNHLYFYWYRQILGQKVEFLVSFYNNEISEKSEIFDDQFSVERPDGSNFTLKIRSTKLEDSAMYFCASRPGTGVYGYTFGSGTRLTVV.

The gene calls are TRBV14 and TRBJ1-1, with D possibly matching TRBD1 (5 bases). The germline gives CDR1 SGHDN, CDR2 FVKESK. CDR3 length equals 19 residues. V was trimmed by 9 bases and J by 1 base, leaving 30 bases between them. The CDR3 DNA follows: TGTGCCAGGGGGAATGTCAAAGACAGTAGGGTTTTAGGGAACACTGAAGCTTTCTTT. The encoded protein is CARGNVKDSRVLGNTEAFF.

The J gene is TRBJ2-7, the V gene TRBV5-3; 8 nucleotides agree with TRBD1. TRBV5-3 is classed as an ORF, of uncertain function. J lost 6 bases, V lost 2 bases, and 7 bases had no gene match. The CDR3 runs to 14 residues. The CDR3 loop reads CARSFLDRASEQYF. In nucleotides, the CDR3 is TGTGCCAGAAGCTTCTTGGACAGGGCATCCGAGCAGTACTTC.

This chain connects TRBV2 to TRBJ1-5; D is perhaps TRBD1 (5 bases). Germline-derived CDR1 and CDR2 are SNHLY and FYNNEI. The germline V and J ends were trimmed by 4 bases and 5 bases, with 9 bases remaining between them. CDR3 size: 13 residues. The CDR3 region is CASSATGDQPQHF. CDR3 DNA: TGTGCCAGCAGTGCCACGGGGGATCAGCCCCAGCATTTT. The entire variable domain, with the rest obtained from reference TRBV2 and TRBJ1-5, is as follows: EPEVTQTPSHQVTQMGQEVILRCVPISNHLYFYWYRQILGQKVEFLVSFYNNEISEKSEIFDDQFSVERPDGSNFTLKIRSTKLEDSAMYFCASSATGDQPQHFGDGTRLSIL.

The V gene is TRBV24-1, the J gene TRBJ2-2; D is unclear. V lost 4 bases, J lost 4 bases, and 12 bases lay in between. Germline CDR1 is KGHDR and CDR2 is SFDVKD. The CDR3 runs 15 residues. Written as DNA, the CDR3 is TGTGCCACCAGTGAGGTCGACAAGGCCACCGGGGAGCTGTTTTTT. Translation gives CATSEVDKATGELFF.

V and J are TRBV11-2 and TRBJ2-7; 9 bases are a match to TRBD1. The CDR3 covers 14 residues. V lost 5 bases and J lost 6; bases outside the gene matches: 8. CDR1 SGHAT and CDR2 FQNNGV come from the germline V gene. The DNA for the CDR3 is TGTGCCAGCAGCCTCAGGACAGGGGAAACCGAGCAGTACTTC. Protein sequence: CASSLRTGETEQYF.

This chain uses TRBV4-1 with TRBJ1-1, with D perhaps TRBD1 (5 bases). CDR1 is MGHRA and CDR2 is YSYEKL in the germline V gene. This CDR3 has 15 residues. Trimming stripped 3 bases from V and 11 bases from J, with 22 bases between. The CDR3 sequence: CASSHYRDGTLGAFF. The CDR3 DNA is TGCGCCAGCAGCCACTACCGGGACGGAACTCTTGGGGCTTTCTTT.

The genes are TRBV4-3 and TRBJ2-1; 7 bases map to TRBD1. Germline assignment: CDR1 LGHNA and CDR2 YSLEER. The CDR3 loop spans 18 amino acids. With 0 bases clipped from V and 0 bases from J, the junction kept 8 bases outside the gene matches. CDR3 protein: CASSQEYEGASSYNEQFF. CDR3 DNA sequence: TGCGCCAGCAGCCAAGAGTATGAGGGGGCGAGCTCCTACAATGAGCAGTTCTTC.

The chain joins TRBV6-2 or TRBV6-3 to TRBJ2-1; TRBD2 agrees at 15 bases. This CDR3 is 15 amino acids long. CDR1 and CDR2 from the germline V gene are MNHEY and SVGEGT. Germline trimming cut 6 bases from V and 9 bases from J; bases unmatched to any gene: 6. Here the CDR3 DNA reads TGTGCCAGCAGATACGGGGGACTAGCGGGAGGTGAGCAGTTCTTC. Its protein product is CASRYGGLAGGEQFF.

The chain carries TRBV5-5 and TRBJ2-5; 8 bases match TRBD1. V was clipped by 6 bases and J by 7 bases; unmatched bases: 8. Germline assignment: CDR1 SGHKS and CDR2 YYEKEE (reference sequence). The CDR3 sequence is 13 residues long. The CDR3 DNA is TGTGCCAGCATCCTTCAGGGGGCGCGGACCCAGTACTTC. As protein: CASILQGARTQYF.

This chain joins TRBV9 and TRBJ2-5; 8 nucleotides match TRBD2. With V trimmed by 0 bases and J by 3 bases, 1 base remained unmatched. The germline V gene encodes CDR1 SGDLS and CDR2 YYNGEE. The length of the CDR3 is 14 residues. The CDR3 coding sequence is TGTGCCAGCAGCGTAGTCGGGGGGGAAGAGACCCAGTACTTC. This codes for CASSVVGGEETQYF.

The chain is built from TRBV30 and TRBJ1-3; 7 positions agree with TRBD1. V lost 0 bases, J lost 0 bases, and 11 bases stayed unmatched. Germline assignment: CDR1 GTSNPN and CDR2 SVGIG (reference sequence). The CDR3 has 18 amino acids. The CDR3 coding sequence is TGTGCCTGGAGTGTAACGCGACAGGGCCATCCCTCTGGAAACACCATATATTTT. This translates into CAWSVTRQGHPSGNTIYF.

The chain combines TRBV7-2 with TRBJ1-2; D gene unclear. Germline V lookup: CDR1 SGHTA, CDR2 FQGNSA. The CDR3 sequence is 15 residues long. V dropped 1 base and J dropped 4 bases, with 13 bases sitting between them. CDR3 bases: TGTGCCAGCAGCTTAGGGGCAAACGGTGGCTATGGCTACACCTTC. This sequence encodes CASSLGANGGYGYTF.

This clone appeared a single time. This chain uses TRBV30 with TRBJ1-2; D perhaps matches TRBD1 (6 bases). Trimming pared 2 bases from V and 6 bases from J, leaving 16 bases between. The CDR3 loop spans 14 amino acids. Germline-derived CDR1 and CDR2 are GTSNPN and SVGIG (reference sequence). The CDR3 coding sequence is TGTGCCTGGAGTCCAGGGGCCGTCGGGGATGGCTACACCTTC. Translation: CAWSPGAVGDGYTF.

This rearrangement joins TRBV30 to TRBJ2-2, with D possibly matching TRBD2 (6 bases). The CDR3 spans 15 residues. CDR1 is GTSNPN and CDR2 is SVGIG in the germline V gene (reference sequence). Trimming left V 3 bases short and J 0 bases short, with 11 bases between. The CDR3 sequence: CAWRVRGTNTGELFF. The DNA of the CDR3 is TGTGCCTGGAGAGTTCGGGGGACGAACACCGGGGAGCTGTTTTTT.

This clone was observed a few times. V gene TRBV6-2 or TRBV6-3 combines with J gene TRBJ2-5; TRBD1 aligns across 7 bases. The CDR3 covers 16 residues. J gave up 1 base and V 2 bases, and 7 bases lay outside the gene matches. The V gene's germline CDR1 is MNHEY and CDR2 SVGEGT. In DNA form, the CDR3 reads TGTGCCAGCAGTTACACCATGACAGGGCTCCAAGAGACCCAGTACTTC. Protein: CASSYTMTGLQETQYF.

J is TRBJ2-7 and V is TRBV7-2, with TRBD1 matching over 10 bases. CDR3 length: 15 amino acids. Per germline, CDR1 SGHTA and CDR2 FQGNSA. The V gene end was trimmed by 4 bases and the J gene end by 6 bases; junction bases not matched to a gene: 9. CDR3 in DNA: TGTGCCAGCAGCTGGTGGGGGACAGGGGCCCCCGAGCAGTACTTC. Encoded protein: CASSWWGTGAPEQYF. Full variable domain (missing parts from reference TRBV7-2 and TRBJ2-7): GAGVSQSPSNKVTEKGKDVELRCDPISGHTALYWYRQSLGQGLEFLIYFQGNSAPDKSGLPSDRFSAERTGGSVSTLTIQRTQQEDSAVYLCASSWWGTGAPEQYFGPGTRLTVT.

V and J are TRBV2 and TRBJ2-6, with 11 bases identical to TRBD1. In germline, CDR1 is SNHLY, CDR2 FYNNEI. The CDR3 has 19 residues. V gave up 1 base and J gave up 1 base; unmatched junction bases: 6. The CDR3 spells CASSEVGTGGVSGANVLTF. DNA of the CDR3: TGTGCCAGCAGTGAAGTTGGGACAGGGGGAGTATCTGGGGCCAACGTCCTGACTTTC.

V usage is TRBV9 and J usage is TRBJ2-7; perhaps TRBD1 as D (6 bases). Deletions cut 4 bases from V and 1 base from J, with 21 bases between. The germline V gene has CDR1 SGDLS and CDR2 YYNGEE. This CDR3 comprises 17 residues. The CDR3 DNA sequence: TGTGCCAGCAGCTCCCTCCCCCCAGGGGATGCGTCCTACGAGCAGTACGTC. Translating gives CASSSLPPGDASYEQYV.

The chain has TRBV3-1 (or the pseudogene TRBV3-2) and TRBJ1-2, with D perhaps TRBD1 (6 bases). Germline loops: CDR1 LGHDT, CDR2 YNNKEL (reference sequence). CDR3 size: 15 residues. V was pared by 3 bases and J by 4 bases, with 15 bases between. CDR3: CASSHRAGGLYGYTF. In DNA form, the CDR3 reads TGTGCCAGCAGCCACCGAGCTGGGGGGCTCTATGGCTACACCTTC.

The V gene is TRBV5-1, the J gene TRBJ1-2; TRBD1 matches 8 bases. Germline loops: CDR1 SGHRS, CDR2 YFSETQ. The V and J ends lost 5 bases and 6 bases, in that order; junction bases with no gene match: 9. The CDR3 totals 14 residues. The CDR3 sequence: CASSPGQGLNGYTF. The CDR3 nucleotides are TGCGCCAGCAGTCCCGGACAGGGATTGAATGGCTACACCTTC.

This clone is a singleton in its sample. CDR3 loop: CASSVAEGTGGRQYF. The CDR3 DNA is TGTGCCAGCAGCGTAGCTGAGGGGACAGGGGGCAGGCAGTACTTC. This chain connects TRBV9 to TRBJ2-7; 12 nucleotides agree with TRBD1. The germline gives CDR1 SGDLS, CDR2 YYNGEE. The CDR3 contains 15 residues. The ends lost 0 bases at V and 9 bases at J; junction bases unmatched: 7.

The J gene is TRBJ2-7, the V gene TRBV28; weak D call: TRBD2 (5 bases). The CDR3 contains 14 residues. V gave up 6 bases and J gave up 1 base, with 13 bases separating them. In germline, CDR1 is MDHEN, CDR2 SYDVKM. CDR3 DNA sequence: TGTGCCAGCAGGGTGGGAGTCAGTTCCTACGAGCAGTACGTC. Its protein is CASRVGVSSYEQYV.

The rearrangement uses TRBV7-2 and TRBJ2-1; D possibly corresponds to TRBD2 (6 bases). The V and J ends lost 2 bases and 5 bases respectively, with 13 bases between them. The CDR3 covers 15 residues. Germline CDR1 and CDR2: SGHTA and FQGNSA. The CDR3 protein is CASSLPGSLNNEQFF. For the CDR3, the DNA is TGTGCCAGCAGCTTACCCGGGAGTCTGAACAATGAGCAGTTCTTC.

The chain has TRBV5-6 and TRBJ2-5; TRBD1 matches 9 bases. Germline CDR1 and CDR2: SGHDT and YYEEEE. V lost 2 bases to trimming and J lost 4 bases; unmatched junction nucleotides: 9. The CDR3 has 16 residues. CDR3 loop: CASSFNTGTGSETQYF. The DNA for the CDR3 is TGTGCCAGCAGCTTTAACACCGGGACAGGGTCAGAGACCCAGTACTTC.

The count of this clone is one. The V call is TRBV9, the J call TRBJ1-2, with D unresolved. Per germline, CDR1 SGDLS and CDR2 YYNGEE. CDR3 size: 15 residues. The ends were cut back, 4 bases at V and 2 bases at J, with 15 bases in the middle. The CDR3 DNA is TGTGCCAGCAGCACCTACGCCGGAGCGAACTATGGCTACACCTTC. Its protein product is CASSTYAGANYGYTF. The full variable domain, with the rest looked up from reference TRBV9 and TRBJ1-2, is DSGVTQTPKHLITATGQRVTLRCSPRSGDLSVYWYQQSLDQGLQFLIQYYNGEERAKGNILERFSAQQFPDLHSELNLSSLELGDSALYFCASSTYAGANYGYTFGSGTRLTVV.

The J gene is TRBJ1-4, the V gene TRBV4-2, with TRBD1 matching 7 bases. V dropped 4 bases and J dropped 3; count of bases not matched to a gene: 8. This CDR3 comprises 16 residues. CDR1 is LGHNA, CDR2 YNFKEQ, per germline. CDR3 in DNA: TGTGCCAGCAGCCCAGGGGGTACGCGGGCTAATGAAAAACTGTTTTTT. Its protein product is CASSPGGTRANEKLFF.